The next 23 T cell receptor beta chains were all read from a single sample in a study of sequential checkpoint blockade in melanoma. As for treatment: randomized to nivolumab then ipilimumab (arm A) or the reverse (arm B). The table came from immunoSEQ multiplex PCR; TCRdb's copy has only in-frame clones and leaves some out. The data contain around 34,000 clones, more than 70% of them seen just once; the ten biggest clones take up around a sixth. The specimen was CD8+ T cells sorted from blood (inferred from file names), collected from a patient given nivolumab and ipilimumab in sequence. These receptors all stem from a human donor with melanoma.

The rearrangement links TRBV7-8 to TRBJ1-5; TRBD1 aligns across 7 bases. J was trimmed by 9 bases and V by 2 bases; bases with no gene match: 7. In germline, CDR1 is SGHVS, CDR2 FQNEAQ. The CDR3 extends over 14 amino acids. CDR3 sequence: CASSLRTGQRPQHF. CDR3 DNA sequence: TGTGCCAGCAGCTTACGGACAGGTCAAAGGCCCCAGCATTTT.

CDR3: CASSQSLAGGNEQFF. The CDR3 nucleotides read TGTGCCAGCAGCCAATCATTAGCGGGGGGCAATGAGCAGTTCTTC. The J gene is TRBJ2-1, the V gene TRBV16, with 10 bases lining up with TRBD2. Trimming at V came to 0 bases and at J to 6 bases, leaving 2 bases not matched to a gene. The CDR3 length is 15 residues. Germline-derived CDR1 and CDR2 are KGHSY and FQNENV. The variable domain in full, with the rest retrieved from reference TRBV16 and TRBJ2-1, is GEEVAQTPKHLVRGEGQKAKLYCAPIKGHSYVFWYQQVLKNEFKFLISFQNENVFDETGMPKERFSAKCLPNSPCSLEIQATKLEDSAVYFCASSQSLAGGNEQFFGPGTRLTVL.

This clone was detected only a few times. The chain joins TRBV4-1 to TRBJ2-1; D is possibly TRBD2 (6 bases). The V end lost 0 bases, the J end lost 9 bases, and 18 bases lay between the germline ends. Germline CDR1 MGHRA, CDR2 YSYEKL. The CDR3 runs 16 residues. CDR3 amino acids: CASSQEGGAFRFEQFF. The CDR3 DNA is TGCGCCAGCAGCCAAGAAGGCGGGGCGTTTCGATTTGAGCAGTTCTTC.

This chain joins TRBV18 and TRBJ2-7, with D possibly being TRBD2 (5 bases). Trimming took off 0 bases at V and 2 bases at J, with 5 bases between the two ends. CDR3 length equals 13 residues. Germline CDR1 and CDR2: KGHSH and LQKENI. The CDR3 coding sequence is TGTGCCAGCTCACCACCGGGAGCCTACGAGCAGTACTTC. It yields the protein CASSPPGAYEQYF.

This chain links TRBV5-5 with TRBJ1-4, with D tentatively TRBD1 (6 bases). CDR3 length: 19 amino acids. Germline V gene lookup returns CDR1 SGHKS and CDR2 YYEKEE (reference sequence). V lost 2 bases, J lost 3 bases, and 23 bases lay in between. CDR3 nucleotide sequence: TGTGCCAGCAGCTTTGAGGTTGGGGGCTTTCAGGCGGCTAATGAAAAACTGTTTTTT. Translating it yields CASSFEVGGFQAANEKLFF.

The chain carries TRBV4-3 and TRBJ1-2, with TRBD1 matching 7 bases. The CDR3 is 16 residues long. The germline V gene encodes CDR1 LGHNA and CDR2 YSLEER. J gave up 4 bases and V 0 bases, and 8 bases lay outside the gene matches. CDR3 DNA: TGCGCCAGCAGCCAAGATTTGGGACAGATATTCTATGGCTACACCTTC. It specifies CASSQDLGQIFYGYTF.

CDR3 nucleotide sequence: TGTGCCAGCAGTTTTGGGACAGGGGGGTACAATGAGCAGTTCTTC. This translates into CASSFGTGGYNEQFF. The chain carries TRBV27 and TRBJ2-1; 11 bases map to TRBD1. From germline, CDR1 is MNHEY and CDR2 SMNVEV (reference sequence). Trimming removed 3 bases from V and 4 bases from J; junction bases left unmatched: 2. The length of the CDR3 is 15 residues.

For this clone: The identical CDR3 is also encoded by other nucleotide sequences in the sample. The V gene is TRBV6-5, the J gene TRBJ2-7; D is uncertain. Germline V CDR1 and CDR2: MNHEY, SVGAGI. The V and J ends lost 0 bases and 3 bases respectively, with 9 bases between them. The CDR3 contains 14 residues. The CDR3 sequence is CASSYSSVGYEQYF. DNA of the CDR3: TGTGCCAGCAGTTACTCGTCGGTCGGCTACGAGCAGTACTTC.

This chain connects TRBV5-6 to TRBJ1-2; maybe TRBD1 (6 bases). There are 14 residues in the CDR3. The germline V gene encodes CDR1 SGHDT and CDR2 YYEEEE. Trimming shortened V by 2 bases and J by 10 bases, and 18 bases separated the two germline ends. CDR3 sequence: CASSLSDRQFVYTF. CDR3 DNA: TGTGCCAGCAGCTTATCGGACAGACAATTCGTCTACACCTTC.

V and J are TRBV28 and TRBJ2-5; D ambiguous. CDR3 length: 14 residues. CDR1 MDHEN and CDR2 SYDVKM come from the germline V gene. V was clipped by 3 bases and J by 1 base, with 9 bases between them. CDR3: CASSFSVFQETQYF. The CDR3 DNA reads TGTGCCAGCAGTTTCTCAGTGTTCCAAGAGACCCAGTACTTC.

This clone was seen more than once but under ten times. The J gene is TRBJ1-1, the V gene TRBV5-5, with 7 nucleotides matching TRBD1. Germline trimming cut 1 base from V and 4 bases from J; bases unmatched to any gene: 7. From germline, CDR1 is SGHKS and CDR2 YYEKEE (reference sequence). The CDR3 consists of 15 residues. The CDR3 DNA reads as TGTGCCAGCAGCTTGAATAGGGGGCGCGGCACTGAAGCTTTCTTT. Protein product: CASSLNRGRGTEAFF. Filled out from reference TRBV5-5 and TRBJ1-1, the complete variable domain reads DAGVTQSPTHLIKTRGQQVTLRCSPISGHKSVSWYQQVLGQGPQFIFQYYEKEERGRGNFPDRFSARQFPNYSSELNVNALLLGDSALYLCASSLNRGRGTEAFFGQGTRLTVV.

The V and J genes are TRBV9 and TRBJ2-2; 11 nucleotides line up with TRBD2. Germline V gene sequence: CDR1 SGDLS, CDR2 YYNGEE. There are 23 residues in the CDR3. Trimming cost V 0 bases and J 2 bases; bases outside gene matches: 21. CDR3 amino acids: CASSVEGGLTGLGLAVNTGELFF. The CDR3 nucleotides are TGTGCCAGCAGCGTAGAGGGGGGATTGACAGGCCTGGGACTAGCGGTTAACACCGGGGAGCTGTTTTTT.

The J gene is TRBJ1-3, the V gene TRBV27; a possible D gene is TRBD1 (5 bases). CDR3 size: 17 residues. V dropped 5 bases and J dropped 0 bases, with 17 bases sitting between them. Germline V gene data show CDR1 as MNHEY and CDR2 as SMNVEV (reference sequence). The CDR3 coding sequence is TGTGCCAGCAGTCGCAGGGTTGGGCTTGCCTCTGGAAACACCATATATTTT. Translating gives CASSRRVGLASGNTIYF.

This chain joins TRBV5-1 and TRBJ1-6, with 10 nucleotides matching TRBD1. The junction had 5 bases not matched to a gene; V was cut back by 4 bases and J by 4 bases. The CDR3 has 16 amino acids. Germline V gives CDR1 SGHRS, CDR2 YFSETQ. The CDR3 coding sequence is TGCGCCAGCAGCCCCGGGACAGGGGTTTATAATTCACCCCTCCACTTT. Translation gives CASSPGTGVYNSPLHF.

The chain is built from TRBV6-5 and TRBJ2-7, with no clear D. The CDR3 contains 13 residues. Between the trimmed V and J ends, which lost 6 bases and 4 bases, there was a span of 13 bases. CDR1 MNHEY and CDR2 SVGAGI come from the germline V gene. DNA of the CDR3: TGTGCCAGCAGCCAACCCAGAGCGTACGAGCAGTACTTC. This encodes CASSQPRAYEQYF.

The genes are TRBV4-1 and TRBJ1-1, with TRBD1 identical over 9 bases. V lost 6 bases to trimming and J lost 0 bases; unmatched junction nucleotides: 5. Germline V CDR1 and CDR2: MGHRA, YSYEKL. The CDR3 is 15 amino acids. This CDR3 reads CASSRNRGLNTEAFF. For the CDR3, the DNA is TGCGCCAGCAGTCGCAACAGGGGGCTGAACACTGAAGCTTTCTTT.

The CDR3 coding sequence is TGTGCCAGCAGTTACAACAGGGAAGTTTATAATTCACCCCTCCACTTT. It codes for CASSYNREVYNSPLHF. The rearrangement uses TRBV6-5 and TRBJ1-6; D possibly corresponds to TRBD1 (6 bases). CDR1 MNHEY and CDR2 SVGAGI come from the germline V gene. Trimming cost V 2 bases and J 4 bases, with 12 bases left between them. CDR3 size: 16 residues.

The rearrangement uses TRBV5-4 and TRBJ2-2, with 7 bases fitting TRBD2. Trimming took 5 bases from V and 4 from J; bases not matched to a gene: 8. CDR1 is SGHNT, CDR2 YYREEE, per germline (reference sequence). The CDR3 contains 15 residues. CDR3 bases: TGTGCCAGCAGTTTGAGCGGGACCCCCACCGGGGAGCTGTTTTTT. This sequence encodes CASSLSGTPTGELFF. Full variable domain (rest looked up from reference TRBV5-4 and TRBJ2-2): ETGVTQSPTHLIKTRGQQVTLRCSSQSGHNTVSWYQQALGQGPQFIFQYYREEENGRGNFPPRFSGLQFPNYSSELNVNALELDDSALYLCASSLSGTPTGELFFGEGSRLTVL.

The chain recombines TRBV5-6 with TRBJ1-5, with D perhaps matching TRBD1 (6 bases). In germline, CDR1 is SGHDT, CDR2 YYEEEE. The V end lost 3 bases, the J end lost 6 bases, and 16 bases lay between the germline ends. The CDR3 loop spans 15 amino acids. DNA of the CDR3: TGTGCCAGCAGCTGGATGGATGAAGGGGGTCAGCCCCAGCATTTT. Residues: CASSWMDEGGQPQHF.

The CDR3 sequence: CASSEGTGSYTDTQYF. The CDR3 coding sequence is TGTGCCAGCAGTGAGGGGACAGGTTCTTACACAGATACGCAGTATTTT. The chain links TRBV6-4 to TRBJ2-3, with 8 nucleotides matching TRBD1. V was pared by 3 bases and J by 2 bases, with 7 bases of the junction left unmatched. The length of the CDR3 is 16 residues. Germline V gene data show CDR1 as MRHNA and CDR2 as SNTAGT.

This clone came up once. This chain connects TRBV27 to TRBJ1-2; D may be TRBD1 (6 bases). There are 12 residues in the CDR3. CDR1 is MNHEY and CDR2 is SMNVEV in the germline V gene (reference sequence). The V gene lost 8 bases and the J gene lost 8 bases, with 15 bases spanning the gap. The CDR3: CASGWGGRGYTF. The CDR3 DNA reads as TGTGCCAGCGGGTGGGGGGGCAGGGGCTACACCTTC.

CDR3 in DNA: TGCGCCAGCCGCCCCCGGACAGGGGACGGCTATGGCTACACCTTC. It is translated as CASRPRTGDGYGYTF. The chain has TRBV5-1 and TRBJ1-2, with 9 bases aligning to TRBD1. Trimming took 7 bases from V and 4 from J; bases not matched to a gene: 11. Per the germline V gene, CDR1 is SGHRS and CDR2 is YFSETQ. The CDR3 covers 15 residues.

The chain joins TRBV9 to TRBJ2-7; D unresolved. The ends were cut back, 0 bases at V and 0 bases at J, with 10 bases in the middle. The CDR3 consists of 15 residues. Germline V gene sequence: CDR1 SGDLS, CDR2 YYNGEE. For the CDR3, the DNA is TGTGCCAGCAGCGTAGGTGTGCCGAGCTCCTACGAGCAGTACTTC. It encodes CASSVGVPSSYEQYF.